This TCR beta chain was retrieved from a study of spatial heterogeneity in lung cancer. Study in general: There were consistently more beta-chain sequences detected than alpha-chain sequences.

Each TCR cDNA molecule bore a unique molecular identifier. From the 5' RACE reads, TCRdb called clonotypes with MiXCR, one entry per CDR3 protein. The repertoire holds around 100,000 distinct CDR3 sequences, more than 10% seen once, with roughly 24% in the top ten. Time point defined: blood at routine non-recurrence follow-up after resection. Unsorted whole RNA samples from tumor, nontumor lung or frozen PBMC were sequenced. The CDR3 sequence is 14 residues long. Germline-derived CDR1 and CDR2 are LNHDA and SQIVND (reference sequence). Deletions cut 8 bases from V and 7 bases from J, with 17 bases between.

This sequence originates from a female donor with early-stage non-small cell lung cancer. V gene TRBV19 combines with J gene TRBJ1-4, with TRBD1 as a possible D gene (6 bases). The input for sequencing was PBMCs, taken at follow-up. CDR3 residues: CASRQDLPSEKLFF. Here the CDR3 DNA reads TGTGCCAGTCGACAGGACCTCCCGAGTGAAAAACTGTTTTTT.